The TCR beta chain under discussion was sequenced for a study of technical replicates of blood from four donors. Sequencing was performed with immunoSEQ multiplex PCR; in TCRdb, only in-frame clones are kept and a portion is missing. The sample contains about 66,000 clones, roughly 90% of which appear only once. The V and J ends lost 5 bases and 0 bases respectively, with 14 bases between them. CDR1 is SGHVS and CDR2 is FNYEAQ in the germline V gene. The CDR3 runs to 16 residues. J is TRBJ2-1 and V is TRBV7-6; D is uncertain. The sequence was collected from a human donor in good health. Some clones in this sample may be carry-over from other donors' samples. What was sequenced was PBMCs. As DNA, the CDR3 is TGTGCCAGCAGCCCGTTTGGTCCCGGCTCCTACAATGAGCAGTTCTTC. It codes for CASSPFGPGSYNEQFF.